This note documents a single T cell receptor beta chain sequence. Its antigen is unidentified. TCRdb's copy holds only in-frame clones and misses some; the assay was immunoSEQ multiplex PCR. The data show some 500,000 clones, with around three quarters seen just once and roughly 12% held by the top ten. Genomic DNA for unsorted samples, which was extracted with the QIAamp DNA Blood Mini kit, came from some 84 million PBMCs. This record belongs to a study of shared clonotypes between healthy human individuals. Study-wide findings and caveats: Donor scarcity curtailed the genetic and exposure-history diversity represented herein.

CDR1 and CDR2 from the germline V gene are ENHRY and SYGVKD. This CDR3 region has 20 residues. V gave up 0 bases and J gave up 2 bases; unmatched junction bases: 13. The source is a woman between 40 and 50 years old in good health. Some clones in this sample may be carry-over from other donors' samples. The sequencing input was PBMCs. The chain is built from TRBV10-3 and TRBJ2-1; 10 positions agree with TRBD2. CDR3 in amino acids: CAISESRGSGRLPAYNEQFF. The CDR3 coding sequence is TGTGCCATCAGTGAGTCGAGAGGTAGCGGGAGGCTCCCAGCCTACAATGAGCAGTTCTTC.